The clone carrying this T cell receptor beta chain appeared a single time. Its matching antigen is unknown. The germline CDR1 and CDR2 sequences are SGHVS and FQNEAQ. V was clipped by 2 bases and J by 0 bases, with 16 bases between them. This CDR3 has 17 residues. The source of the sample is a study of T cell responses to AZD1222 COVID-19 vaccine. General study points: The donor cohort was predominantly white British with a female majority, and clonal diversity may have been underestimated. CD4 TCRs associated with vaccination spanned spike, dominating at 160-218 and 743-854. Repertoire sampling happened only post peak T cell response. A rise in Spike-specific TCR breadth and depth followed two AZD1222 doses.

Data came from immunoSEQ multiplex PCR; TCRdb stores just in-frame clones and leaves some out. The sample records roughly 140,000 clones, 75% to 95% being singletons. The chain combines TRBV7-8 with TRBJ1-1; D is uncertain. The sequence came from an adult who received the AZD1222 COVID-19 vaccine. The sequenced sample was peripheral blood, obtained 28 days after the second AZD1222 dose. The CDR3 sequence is CASSLISYGQMNTEAFF. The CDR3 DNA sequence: TGTGCCAGCAGCTTAATCTCGTATGGGCAGATGAACACTGAAGCTTTCTTT.